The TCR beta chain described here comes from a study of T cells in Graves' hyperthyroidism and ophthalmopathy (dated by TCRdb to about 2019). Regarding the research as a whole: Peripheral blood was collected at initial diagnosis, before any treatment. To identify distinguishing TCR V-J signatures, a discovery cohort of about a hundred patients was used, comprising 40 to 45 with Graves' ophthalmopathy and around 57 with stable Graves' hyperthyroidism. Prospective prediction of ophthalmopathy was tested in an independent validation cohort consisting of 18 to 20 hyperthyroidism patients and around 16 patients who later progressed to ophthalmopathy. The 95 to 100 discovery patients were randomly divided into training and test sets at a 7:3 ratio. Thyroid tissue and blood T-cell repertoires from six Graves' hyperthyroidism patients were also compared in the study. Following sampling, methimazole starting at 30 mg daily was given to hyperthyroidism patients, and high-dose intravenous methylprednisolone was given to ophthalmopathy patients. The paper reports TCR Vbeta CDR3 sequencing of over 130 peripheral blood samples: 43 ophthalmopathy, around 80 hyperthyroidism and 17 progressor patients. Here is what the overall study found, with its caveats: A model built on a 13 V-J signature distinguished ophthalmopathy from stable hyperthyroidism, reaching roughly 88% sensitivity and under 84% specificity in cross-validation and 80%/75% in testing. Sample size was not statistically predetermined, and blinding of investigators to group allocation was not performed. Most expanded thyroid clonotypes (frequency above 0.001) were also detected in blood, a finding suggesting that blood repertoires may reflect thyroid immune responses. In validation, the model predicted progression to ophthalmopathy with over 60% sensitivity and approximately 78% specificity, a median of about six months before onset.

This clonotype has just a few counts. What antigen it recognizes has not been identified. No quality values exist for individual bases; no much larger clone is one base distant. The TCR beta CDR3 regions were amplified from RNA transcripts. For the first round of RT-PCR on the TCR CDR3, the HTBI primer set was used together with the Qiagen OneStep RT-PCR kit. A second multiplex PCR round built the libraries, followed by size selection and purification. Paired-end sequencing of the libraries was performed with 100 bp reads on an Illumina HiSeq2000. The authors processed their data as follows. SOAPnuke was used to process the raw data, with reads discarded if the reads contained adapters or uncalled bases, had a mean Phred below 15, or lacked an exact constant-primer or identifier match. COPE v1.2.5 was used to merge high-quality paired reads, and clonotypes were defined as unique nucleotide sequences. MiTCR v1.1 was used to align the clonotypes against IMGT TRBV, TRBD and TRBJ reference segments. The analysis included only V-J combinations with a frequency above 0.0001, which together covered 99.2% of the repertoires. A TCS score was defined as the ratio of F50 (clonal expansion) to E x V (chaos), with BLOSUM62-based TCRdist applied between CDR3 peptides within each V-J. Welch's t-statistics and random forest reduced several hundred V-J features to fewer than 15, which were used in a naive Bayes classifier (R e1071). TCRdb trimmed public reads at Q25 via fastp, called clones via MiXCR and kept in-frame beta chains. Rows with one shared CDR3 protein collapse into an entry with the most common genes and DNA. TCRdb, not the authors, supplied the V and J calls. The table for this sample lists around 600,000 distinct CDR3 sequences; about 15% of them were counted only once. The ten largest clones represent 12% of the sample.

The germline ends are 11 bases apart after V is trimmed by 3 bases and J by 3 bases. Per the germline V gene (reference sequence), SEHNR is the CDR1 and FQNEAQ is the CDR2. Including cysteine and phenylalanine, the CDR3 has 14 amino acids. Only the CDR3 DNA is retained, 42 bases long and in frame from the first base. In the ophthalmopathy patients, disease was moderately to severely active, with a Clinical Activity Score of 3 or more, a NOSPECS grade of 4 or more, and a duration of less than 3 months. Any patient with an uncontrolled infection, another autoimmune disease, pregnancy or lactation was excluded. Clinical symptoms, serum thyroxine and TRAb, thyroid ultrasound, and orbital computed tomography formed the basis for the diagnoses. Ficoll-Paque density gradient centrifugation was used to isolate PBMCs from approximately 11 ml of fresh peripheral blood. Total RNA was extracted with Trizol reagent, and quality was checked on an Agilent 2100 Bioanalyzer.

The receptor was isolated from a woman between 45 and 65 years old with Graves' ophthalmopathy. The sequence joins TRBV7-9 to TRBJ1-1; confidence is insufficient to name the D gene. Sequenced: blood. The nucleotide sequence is TGTGCCAGCAGCTTTCCTAGTGCGCACACTGAAGCTTTCTTT. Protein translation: CASSFPSAHTEAFF.